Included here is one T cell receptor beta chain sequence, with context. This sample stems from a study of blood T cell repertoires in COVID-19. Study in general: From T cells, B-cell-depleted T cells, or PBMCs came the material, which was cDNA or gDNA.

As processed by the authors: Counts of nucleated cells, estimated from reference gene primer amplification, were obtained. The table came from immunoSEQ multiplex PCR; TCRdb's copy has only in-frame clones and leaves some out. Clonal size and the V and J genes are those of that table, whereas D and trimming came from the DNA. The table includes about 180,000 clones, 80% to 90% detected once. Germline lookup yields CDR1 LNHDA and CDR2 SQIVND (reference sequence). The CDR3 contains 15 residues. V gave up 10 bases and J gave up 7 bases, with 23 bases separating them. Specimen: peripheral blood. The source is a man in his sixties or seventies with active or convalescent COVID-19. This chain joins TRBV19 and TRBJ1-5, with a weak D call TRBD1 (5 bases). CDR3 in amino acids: CATKRGGVAGQPQHF. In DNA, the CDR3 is TGTGCCACCAAGCGGGGGGGTGTGGCGGGCCAGCCCCAGCATTTT. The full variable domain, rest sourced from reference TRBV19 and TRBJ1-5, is DGGITQSPKYLFRKEGQNVTLSCEQNLNHDAMYWYRQDPGQGLRLIYYSQIVNDFQKGDIAEGYSVSREKKESFPLTVTSAQKNPTAFYLCATKRGGVAGQPQHFGDGTRLSIL.